This record looks at one TCR beta chain sequence and its context. Its antigen remains undetermined. No quality values exist for individual bases; no much larger clone is one base distant. One collaborating source in Seattle enrolled patients while the patients were actively infected and followed the patients over time throughout the course of disease. Collaborating institutions collected whole blood in K2EDTA tubes following their own protocols. Collaborator samples were shipped for TCRbeta analysis as frozen whole blood, isolated PBMCs, or DNA extracted from either sample type. TCRbeta CDR3 regions were amplified from genomic DNA by means of the immunoSEQ Assay, a bias-controlled multiplex PCR. The authors processed their data as follows. Within the assay, amplification of reference gene primers was used to estimate how many nucleated cells each sample contained. To quantify the absolute abundance of each unique TCRbeta CDR3 rearrangement, sequence reads were collapsed and filtered. For each sample, productive Simpson clonality was calculated as the square root of Simpson's diversity index over productive rearrangements. What TCRdb holds here is the immuneACCESS table cut down to in-frame rearrangements. Part of the clones is not present; checked against another copy, under half of the missing clones reflect an unresolved V gene, and the others are unexplained. The DNA gave D and trimming, while V, J and clone size come from that table. The sample table records hundreds of thousands of clones; around 89% of these occur just once. Of the sample, roughly 12% is held by the ten largest clones.

The data stem from a study of blood T cell repertoires in COVID-19 (dated by TCRdb to about 2020). As for the study more broadly: Samples covering the acute and convalescent phases of COVID-19 were provided by collaborators in the United States, Italy and Spain. The prospective study material was composed of cDNA or gDNA derived from T cells, B-cell-depleted T cells, or PBMCs. Subjects who had been exposed to COVID-19, were actively infected with it, or had recovered from it provided the deeply sampled blood TCRbeta repertoires that made up the dataset. The repertoires were made available in a free public database intended to serve as a resource for research on the immune response to SARS-CoV-2. The samples were drawn from the first 160 participants of the ongoing ImmuneRACE study and from 1,254 subjects provided by 6 global collaborators. Nearly every sample came with metadata listing a de-identified subject ID, COVID-19 status, age in years and sex. Where available, HLA class I and class II types were obtained from metadata supplied by the sample provider rather than from assay-based typing.

Overall study results and their limits: How much clinical and demographic metadata was included differed by source and by participant, and the metadata was provided uncurated.

Reading the germline V gene gives CDR1 MGHDK and CDR2 SYGVNS. V is shortened by 7 bases, J by 8 bases, and the region joining them spans 20 bases. The CDR3 starts with the cysteine, ends with the phenylalanine, and has 14 residues. The sequence is cut down to CDR3 DNA, 42 bases in frame from base 1. Source material: peripheral blood. The chain employs TRBV25-1 and TRBJ1-2, with the D gene not confidently named. The sequence derives from a woman aged 45-59 years with COVID-19, enrolled during active disease. Here the CDR3 is given as CASIRAGSLSGYTF. The nucleotide sequence is TGTGCCAGCATTCGAGCAGGCTCGCTTTCCGGCTACACCTTC.